A single sample is the source of the 21 T cell receptor beta chains below, sequenced in a study of regulatory and conventional T cells in RAG deficiency. Conventional CD4+ T cells were sorted from blood as CD25-low CD127-high cells. Assay used: immunoSEQ multiplex PCR; TCRdb lists only in-frame clones, some missing. Of some 20,000 clones in the sample, 85% to 95% are singletons; the top ten hold about 0.73%. These data also formed part of another study, on regulatory T cells. According to that study: The PCR used 52 TRBV and 13 TRBJ primers.

Input material: CD4+ T cells sorted from blood. All receptors come from a human donor in good health.

The V call is TRBV11-2, the J call TRBJ2-7; 14 bases agree with TRBD2. The CDR3 is 16 residues long. Germline CDR1 is SGHAT and CDR2 is FQNNGV. Unmatched junction bases numbered 7, after V lost 5 bases and J lost 4 bases. The CDR3 DNA reads TGTGCCAGCAGCACGACTAGCGGGAGGGTGTGGTACGAGCAGTACTTC. Translating gives CASSTTSGRVWYEQYF.

The CDR3 protein is CASTSTGVNEQFF. In nucleotides, the CDR3 is TGTGCCAGCACCTCCACAGGGGTCAATGAGCAGTTCTTC. The rearrangement joins TRBV6-1 to TRBJ2-1; 7 nucleotides line up with TRBD1. J gave up 6 bases and V 7 bases, and 6 bases lay outside the gene matches. The CDR3 sequence is 13 residues long. The germline V gene has CDR1 MNHNS and CDR2 SASEGT.

The chain recombines TRBV28 with TRBJ2-7; D perhaps matches TRBD1 (5 bases). Trimming cost V 6 bases and J 3 bases, with 12 bases left between them. Germline V gene sequence: CDR1 MDHEN, CDR2 SYDVKM. There are 13 residues in the CDR3. The CDR3 spells CASRGASSYEQYF. The CDR3 region has the DNA TGTGCCAGCAGAGGGGCCTCAAGCTACGAGCAGTACTTC.

V and J are TRBV7-9 and TRBJ2-7; D perhaps matches TRBD2 (5 bases). This CDR3 contains 14 residues. In germline, CDR1 is SEHNR, CDR2 FQNEAQ (reference sequence). V was trimmed by 3 bases and J by 0 bases, leaving 9 bases between them. The CDR3 region is CASSLDGGSYEQYF. The CDR3 region has the DNA TGTGCCAGCAGCTTGGACGGAGGCTCCTACGAGCAGTACTTC.

This rearrangement joins TRBV6-6 to TRBJ1-1; maybe TRBD1 (5 bases). Trimming took 2 bases from V and 5 from J, leaving 15 bases between them. CDR3 length equals 15 residues. CDR1 and CDR2 (germline): MNHNY, SVGAGI (reference sequence). The CDR3 bases are TGTGCCAGCAGTTACGAGCAGGGATCAGGGACTGAAGCTTTCTTT. Translating it yields CASSYEQGSGTEAFF.

The chain combines TRBV27 with TRBJ1-3, with D uncertain. V lost 4 bases and J lost 0, with 7 bases in between. CDR1 is MNHEY, CDR2 SMNVEV, per germline (reference sequence). The length of the CDR3 is 14 residues. The CDR3 here is CASSSVLSGNTIYF. CDR3 nucleotides: TGTGCCAGCAGTTCAGTCCTCTCTGGAAACACCATATATTTT.

J is TRBJ2-7 and V is TRBV7-2, with 8 nucleotides matching TRBD2. The CDR3 contains 14 residues. Unmatched junction bases numbered 0, after V lost 1 base and J lost 1 base. Germline V gene lookup returns CDR1 SGHTA and CDR2 FQGNSA. This CDR3 is CASSLGLASYEQYF. CDR3 sequence (DNA): TGTGCCAGCAGCTTAGGACTAGCGTCCTACGAGCAGTACTTC.

The chain carries TRBV30 and TRBJ1-1; possibly TRBD1 for D (6 bases). The CDR3 sequence is 14 residues long. Germline CDR1 GTSNPN, CDR2 SVGIG (reference sequence). The germline V and J ends were trimmed by 5 bases and 5 bases, with 18 bases remaining between them. The CDR3 region has the DNA TGTGCCTGGGACAGGCCCCCCGGGAAGACTGAAGCTTTCTTT. Translation: CAWDRPPGKTEAFF.

The CDR3 sequence: CASSKGPEAFF. CDR3 in DNA: TGCGCCAGCAGCAAAGGCCCCGAAGCTTTCTTT. This chain links TRBV5-1 with TRBJ1-1; D ambiguous. Germline V gene data show CDR1 as SGHRS and CDR2 as YFSETQ. This CDR3 has 11 amino acids. The V gene lost 4 bases and the J gene lost 8 bases, with 9 bases spanning the gap.

The J gene is TRBJ1-1, the V gene TRBV7-2; TRBD1 agrees at 7 bases. There are 16 residues in the CDR3. Germline values: CDR1 SGHTA, CDR2 FQGNSA. With 3 bases clipped from V and 0 bases from J, the junction kept 7 bases outside the gene matches. In DNA, the CDR3 is TGTGCCAGCAGCTTGGCCAACAGGGGACTGAACACTGAAGCTTTCTTT. Its protein product is CASSLANRGLNTEAFF.

The rearrangement uses TRBV27 and TRBJ1-6, with TRBD1 matching over 8 bases. V was pared by 6 bases and J by 10 bases, with 8 bases of the junction left unmatched. The germline V gene encodes CDR1 MNHEY and CDR2 SMNVEV (reference sequence). The CDR3 runs 14 residues. The CDR3 reads CASRSGQGSSPLHF. The CDR3 DNA follows: TGTGCCAGCAGAAGTGGACAGGGTTCCTCACCCCTCCACTTT.

The rearrangement uses TRBV2 and TRBJ2-5; 10 nucleotides agree with TRBD2. The V and J ends lost 4 bases and 1 base, in that order; junction bases with no gene match: 3. In germline, CDR1 is SNHLY, CDR2 FYNNEI. The CDR3 contains 15 residues. The CDR3 sequence: CASSAGLAPQETQYF. DNA of the CDR3: TGTGCCAGCAGTGCGGGACTAGCGCCCCAAGAGACCCAGTACTTC.

This chain connects TRBV6-1 to TRBJ1-1; 9 bases fit TRBD1. The trim removed 5 bases at V and 1 base at J, leaving 5 bases unmatched. The CDR3 covers 15 residues. CDR1 and CDR2 (germline): MNHNS, SASEGT. CDR3 region: CASSPRQGGNTEAFF. The CDR3 coding sequence is TGTGCCAGCAGTCCCCGACAGGGGGGGAACACTGAAGCTTTCTTT.

This chain links TRBV11-3 with TRBJ2-7; 7 nucleotides line up with TRBD2. Germline V lookup: CDR1 SGHNT, CDR2 YENEEA. Trimming took 5 bases from V and 6 from J; bases not matched to a gene: 4. The CDR3 loop spans 12 amino acids. The CDR3 bases are TGTGCCAGCAGCGGGAGGGCCTTCGAGCAGTACTTC. Translation gives CASSGRAFEQYF.

This chain connects TRBV27 to TRBJ2-7, with 12 bases fitting TRBD2. This CDR3 is 16 amino acids long. Trimming took 5 bases from V and 2 from J; bases not matched to a gene: 7. The germline V gene encodes CDR1 MNHEY and CDR2 SMNVEV (reference sequence). The CDR3, as DNA: TGTGCCAGCAGTAACATAAGGACTAGCGGGACCTACGAGCAGTACTTC. It codes for CASSNIRTSGTYEQYF.

V is TRBV10-1 and J is TRBJ2-3; D might be TRBD2 (5 bases). The V end lost 3 bases, the J end lost 1 base, and 5 bases lay between the germline ends. Per germline, CDR1 WNHNN and CDR2 SYGVQD (reference sequence). This CDR3 spans 13 amino acids. The CDR3 reads CASSEAGTDTQYF. CDR3 coding DNA: TGCGCCAGCAGTGAAGCGGGCACAGATACGCAGTATTTT.

The count of this clone is one. The J gene is TRBJ1-2, the V gene TRBV19, with TRBD1 matching 11 bases. Germline CDR1 and CDR2: LNHDA and SQIVND (reference sequence). V dropped 3 bases and J dropped 3; count of bases not matched to a gene: 3. This CDR3 contains 15 residues. The CDR3 loop reads CASSMEGQGDYGYTF. The CDR3 nucleotides read TGTGCCAGTAGTATGGAGGGACAGGGGGACTATGGCTACACCTTC.

The chain recombines TRBV5-1 with TRBJ1-6; TRBD1 is a possible D gene (6 bases). The CDR3 is made up of 15 amino acids. From germline, CDR1 is SGHRS and CDR2 YFSETQ. V lost 2 bases and J lost 6, with 12 bases in between. CDR3 in amino acids: CASSLGGLGNSPLHF. CDR3 bases: TGCGCCAGCAGCTTAGGGGGGCTGGGTAATTCACCCCTCCACTTT.

The chain joins TRBV7-9 to TRBJ2-7, with a possible D match to TRBD1 (5 bases). The V gene's germline CDR1 is SEHNR and CDR2 FQNEAQ (reference sequence). Trimming cost V 3 bases and J 3 bases, with 12 bases left between them. The CDR3 length is 14 residues. CDR3 amino acids: CASSLGQTSYEQYF. The CDR3 coding sequence is TGTGCCAGCAGCTTGGGGCAGACGAGCTACGAGCAGTACTTC.

The CDR3 here is CASSLIAGSRETQYF. The DNA for the CDR3 is TGTGCCAGCAGCTTGATAGCGGGATCCAGAGAGACCCAGTACTTC. The rearrangement links TRBV7-9 to TRBJ2-5; 8 bases are a match to TRBD2. Per the germline V gene, CDR1 is SEHNR and CDR2 is FQNEAQ (reference sequence). The CDR3 loop spans 15 amino acids. The V segment lost 3 bases and the J segment 4 bases; nucleotides outside the gene matches: 7.

This clone came up a few times. J is TRBJ1-3 and V is TRBV18; the match to TRBD1 covers 7 bases. The CDR3 is made up of 15 amino acids. V gave up 3 bases and J gave up 1 base; unmatched junction bases: 3. CDR1 is KGHSH and CDR2 is LQKENI in the germline V gene. For the CDR3, the DNA is TGTGCCAGCTCACCCGGGACAGCTTCTGGAAACACCATATATTTT. Translating it yields CASSPGTASGNTIYF.